This T cell receptor (beta chain) was obtained from a study of cytomegalovirus exposure and HLA in healthy donors. The PCR contained 60 Vbeta and 13 Jbeta primers. Assay: immunoSEQ multiplex PCR; the TCRdb copy retains only in-frame clones and omits some. This sample has 120,000 or so clones, with approximately 77% found just once. Germline CDR1 is MGHDK and CDR2 is SYGVNS. Trimming took 7 bases from V and 1 from J, leaving 14 bases between them. The CDR3 consists of 14 residues. Comments on this clone: Antigen specificity is unknown.

Broader study findings: For cytomegalovirus status, the classifier reportedly gave diagnoses with high specificity and sensitivity. Sequencing had likely introduced a cluster of highly shared sequence variants as an artifact. What TCR beta sequences reportedly achieved was accurate prediction of HLA-A and HLA-B alleles in most subjects. At a 0.05 false discovery rate, a later analysis found 18,000 or so TCR beta sequences to be associated with HLA alleles.

Source material: PBMCs. The sequence derives from a man in his late teens or twenties in good health and CMV-seronegative. The V gene is TRBV25-1, the J gene TRBJ2-7, with D possibly TRBD2 on 7 matching bases. The CDR3 protein is CASTRGGRSYEQYF. The CDR3 nucleotides read TGTGCCAGCACAAGGGGGGGCAGATCCTACGAGCAGTACTTC.